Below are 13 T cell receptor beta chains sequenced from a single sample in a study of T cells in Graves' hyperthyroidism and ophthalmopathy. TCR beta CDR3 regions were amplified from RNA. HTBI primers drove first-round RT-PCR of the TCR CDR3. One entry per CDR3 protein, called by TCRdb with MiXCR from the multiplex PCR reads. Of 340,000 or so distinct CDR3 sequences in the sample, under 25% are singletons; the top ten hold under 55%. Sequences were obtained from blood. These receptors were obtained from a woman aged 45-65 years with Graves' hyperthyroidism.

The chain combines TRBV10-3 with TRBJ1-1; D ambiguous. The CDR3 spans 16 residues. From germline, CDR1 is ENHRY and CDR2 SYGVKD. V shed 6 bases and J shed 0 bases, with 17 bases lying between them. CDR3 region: CAISTNLAGLNTEAFF. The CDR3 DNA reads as TGTGCCATCAGCACTAACCTGGCAGGCCTGAACACTGAAGCTTTCTTT.

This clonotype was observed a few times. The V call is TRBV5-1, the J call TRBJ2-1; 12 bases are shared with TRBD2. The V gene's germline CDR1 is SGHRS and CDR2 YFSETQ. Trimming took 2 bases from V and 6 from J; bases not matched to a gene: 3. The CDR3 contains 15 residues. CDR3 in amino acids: CASSFGLAGPNEQFF. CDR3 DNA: TGCGCCAGCAGCTTCGGACTAGCGGGGCCCAATGAGCAGTTCTTC.

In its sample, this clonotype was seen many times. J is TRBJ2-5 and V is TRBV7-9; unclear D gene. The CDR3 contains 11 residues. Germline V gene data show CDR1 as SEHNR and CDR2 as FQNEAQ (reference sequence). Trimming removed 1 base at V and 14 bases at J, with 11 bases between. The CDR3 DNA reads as TGTGCCAGCAGCTTAGGGACGGGCTTCTACTTC. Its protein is CASSLGTGFYF. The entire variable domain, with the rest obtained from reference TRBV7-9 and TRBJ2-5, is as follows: DTGVSQNPRHKITKRGQNVTFRCDPISEHNRLYWYRQTLGQGPEFLTYFQNEAQLEKSRLLSDRFSAERPKGSFSTLEIQRTEQGDSAMYLCASSLGTGFYFGPGTRLLVL.

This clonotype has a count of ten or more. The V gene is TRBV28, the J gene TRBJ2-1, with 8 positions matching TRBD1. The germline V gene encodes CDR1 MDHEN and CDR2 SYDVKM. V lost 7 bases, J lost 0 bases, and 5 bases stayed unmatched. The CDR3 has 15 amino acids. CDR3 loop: CASTTTGGSYNEQFF. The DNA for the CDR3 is TGTGCCAGCACCACTACAGGGGGCTCCTACAATGAGCAGTTCTTC.

CDR3 DNA sequence: TGTGCCAGCAGTTCCCCCTTTCGTGGGGATACGCAGTATTTT. Its translation: CASSSPFRGDTQYF. The V call is TRBV6-2 or TRBV6-3, the J call TRBJ2-3; D remains ambiguous. Germline CDR1 is MNHEY and CDR2 is SVGEGT. Trimming left V 4 bases short and J 6 bases short, with 14 bases between. The CDR3 contains 14 residues.

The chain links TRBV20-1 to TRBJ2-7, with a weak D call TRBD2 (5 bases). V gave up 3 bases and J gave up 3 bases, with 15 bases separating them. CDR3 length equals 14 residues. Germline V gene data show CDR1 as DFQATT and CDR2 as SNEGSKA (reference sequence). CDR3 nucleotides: TGCAGTGCTAGTCCAGCGGAAGGACGCTACGAGCAGTACTTC. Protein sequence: CSASPAEGRYEQYF.

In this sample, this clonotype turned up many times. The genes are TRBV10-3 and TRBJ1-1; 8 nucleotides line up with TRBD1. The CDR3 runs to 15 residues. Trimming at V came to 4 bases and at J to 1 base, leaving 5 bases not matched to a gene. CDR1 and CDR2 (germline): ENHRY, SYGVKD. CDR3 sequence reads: CAISADQGANTEAFF. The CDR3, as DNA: TGTGCCATCAGTGCTGATCAGGGGGCGAACACTGAAGCTTTCTTT.

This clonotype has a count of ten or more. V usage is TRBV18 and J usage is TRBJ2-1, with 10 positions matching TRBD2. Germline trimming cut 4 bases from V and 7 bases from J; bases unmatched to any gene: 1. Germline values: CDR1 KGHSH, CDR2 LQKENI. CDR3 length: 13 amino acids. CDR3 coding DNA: TGTGCCAGCTCACGTAGCGGGAGGAATGAGCAGTTCTTC. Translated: CASSRSGRNEQFF.

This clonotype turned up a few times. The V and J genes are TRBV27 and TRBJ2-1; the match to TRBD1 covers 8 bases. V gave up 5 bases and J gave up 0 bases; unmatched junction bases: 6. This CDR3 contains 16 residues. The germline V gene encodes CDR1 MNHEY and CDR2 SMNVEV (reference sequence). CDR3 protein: CASSPQGVYSYNEQFF. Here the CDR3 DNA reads TGTGCCAGCAGTCCACAGGGGGTTTACTCCTACAATGAGCAGTTCTTC.

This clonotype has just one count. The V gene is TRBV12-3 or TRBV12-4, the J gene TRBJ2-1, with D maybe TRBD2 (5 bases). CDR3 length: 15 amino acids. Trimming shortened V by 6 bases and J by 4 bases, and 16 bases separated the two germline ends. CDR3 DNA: TGTGCCAGCAGCCCCGGGAAAGCACAATACAATGAGCAGTTCTTC. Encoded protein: CASSPGKAQYNEQFF.

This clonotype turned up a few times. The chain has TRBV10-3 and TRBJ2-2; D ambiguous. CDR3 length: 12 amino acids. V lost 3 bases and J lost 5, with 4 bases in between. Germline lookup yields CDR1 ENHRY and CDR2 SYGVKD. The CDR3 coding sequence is TGTGCCATCAGTGAATTAACCGGGGAGCTGTTTTTT. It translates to CAISELTGELFF.

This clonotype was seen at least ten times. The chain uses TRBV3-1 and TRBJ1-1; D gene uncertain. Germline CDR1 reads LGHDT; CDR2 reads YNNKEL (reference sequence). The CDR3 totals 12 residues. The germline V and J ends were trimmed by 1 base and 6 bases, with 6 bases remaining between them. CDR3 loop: CASSQVSAEAFF. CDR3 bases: TGTGCCAGCAGCCAAGTATCGGCTGAAGCTTTCTTT.

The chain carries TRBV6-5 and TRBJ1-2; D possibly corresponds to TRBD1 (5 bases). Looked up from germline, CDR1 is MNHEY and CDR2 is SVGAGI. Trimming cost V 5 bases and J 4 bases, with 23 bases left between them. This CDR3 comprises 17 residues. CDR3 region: CASSTLKSGQGTYGYTF. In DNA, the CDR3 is TGTGCCAGCAGTACTCTAAAGTCGGGGCAGGGAACCTATGGCTACACCTTC.